This TCR beta chain was obtained from a study of OX40 agonist ivuxolimab in advanced cancers. On the study more broadly: Earlier anti-PD-1, anti-PD-L1 or anti-CTLA-4 therapy was permitted; about 38% had received some. Findings of the study overall: Low normalized clonal expansion also occurred in some nonresponding patients.

With regard to this clone: The antigen is undetermined.

The repertoire was sequenced with immunoSEQ multiplex PCR; TCRdb's copy has only in-frame clones and lacks some. The sample lists about 40,000 clones, roughly 82% occurring once. Deletions cut 2 bases from V and 4 bases from J, with 12 bases between. Per the germline V gene, CDR1 is SGDLS and CDR2 is YYNGEE. The CDR3 runs to 15 residues. Specimen: CD4+ or CD8+ T cells sorted from blood, collected in a trial of the OX40 agonist ivuxolimab. The rearrangement joins TRBV9 to TRBJ1-4; D is uncertain. The receptor comes from an adult with an advanced solid tumor such as melanoma, head and neck, liver or kidney cancer. The CDR3 DNA is TGTGCCAGCAGCGTGATGGGCAGTAATAATGAAAAACTGTTTTTT. Translation: CASSVMGSNNEKLFF.